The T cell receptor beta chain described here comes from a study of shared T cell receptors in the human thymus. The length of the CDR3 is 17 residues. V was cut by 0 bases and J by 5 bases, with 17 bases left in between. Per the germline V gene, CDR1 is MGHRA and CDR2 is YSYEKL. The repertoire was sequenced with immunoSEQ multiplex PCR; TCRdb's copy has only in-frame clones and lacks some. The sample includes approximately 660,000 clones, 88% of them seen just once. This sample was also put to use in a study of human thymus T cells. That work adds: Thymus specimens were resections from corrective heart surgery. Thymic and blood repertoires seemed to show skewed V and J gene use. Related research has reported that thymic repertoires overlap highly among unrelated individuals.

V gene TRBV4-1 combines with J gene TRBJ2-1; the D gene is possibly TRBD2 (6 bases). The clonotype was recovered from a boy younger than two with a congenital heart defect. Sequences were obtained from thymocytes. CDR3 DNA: TGCGCCAGCAGCCAAGATCTAGAACGGGAGAAACACAATGAGCAGTTCTTC. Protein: CASSQDLEREKHNEQFF.